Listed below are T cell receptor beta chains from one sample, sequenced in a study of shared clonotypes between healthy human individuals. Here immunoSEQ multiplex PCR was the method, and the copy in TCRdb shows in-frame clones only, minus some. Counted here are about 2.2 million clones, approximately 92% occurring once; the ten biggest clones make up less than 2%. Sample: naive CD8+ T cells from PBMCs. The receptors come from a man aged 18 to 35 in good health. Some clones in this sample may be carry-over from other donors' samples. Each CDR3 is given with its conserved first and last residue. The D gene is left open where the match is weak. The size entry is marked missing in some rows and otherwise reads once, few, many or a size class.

CDR3 protein: CASSSRQGGREQYF; CDR3 DNA: TGTGCCAGCAGCTCCCGACAGGGAGGACGCGAGCAGTACTTC; D gene: .; J gene: TRBJ2-7; clone size: .; V gene: TRBV7-6
CDR3 protein: CASSQGWDRNPYEQYF; CDR3 DNA: TGTGCCAGCAGCCAGGGATGGGACCGTAATCCCTACGAGCAGTACTTC; D gene: .; J gene: TRBJ2-7; clone size: .; V gene: TRBV4-2
CDR3 protein: CASSQVPGSYTEAFF; CDR3 DNA: TGCGCCAGCAGCCAAGTGCCAGGCTCGTACACTGAAGCTTTCTTT; D gene: .; J gene: TRBJ1-1; clone size: .; V gene: TRBV4-1
CDR3 protein: CSVGDRTSYEQYF; CDR3 DNA: TGCAGCGTCGGTGACAGGACCTCCTACGAGCAGTACTTC; D gene: .; J gene: TRBJ2-7; clone size: .; V gene: TRBV29-1
CDR3 protein: CASSQGRDASHYSGNTIYF; CDR3 DNA: TGTGCCAGCAGCCAGGGGCGGGACGCGTCACATTACTCTGGAAACACCATATATTTT; D gene: .; J gene: TRBJ1-3; clone size: .; V gene: TRBV14
CDR3 protein: CASSPDENIQYF; CDR3 DNA: TGTGCCAGCAGCCCGGACGAAAACATTCAGTACTTC; D gene: .; J gene: TRBJ2-4; clone size: .; V gene: TRBV7-9
CDR3 protein: CASSQGSSYNSPLHF; CDR3 DNA: TGCGCCAGCAGCCAAGGCAGCTCCTATAATTCACCCCTCCACTTT; D gene: .; J gene: TRBJ1-6; clone size: .; V gene: TRBV4-3
CDR3 protein: CASSQVEERNEQFF; CDR3 DNA: TGTGCCAGCAGCCAAGTCGAGGAGAGAAATGAGCAGTTCTTC; D gene: .; J gene: TRBJ2-1; clone size: .; V gene: TRBV4-2
CDR3 protein: CASSPSGAGYGYTF; CDR3 DNA: TGTGCCAGCAGCCCCTCGGGGGCGGGCTATGGCTACACCTTC; D gene: .; J gene: TRBJ1-2; clone size: .; V gene: TRBV7-9
CDR3 protein: CASAGQGATEQYF; CDR3 DNA: TGTGCCAGCGCGGGACAGGGGGCCACCGAGCAGTACTTC; D gene: TRBD1; J gene: TRBJ2-7; clone size: .; V gene: TRBV4-2
CDR3 protein: CASSQGTNPRSTEAFF; CDR3 DNA: TGCGCCAGCAGCCAAGGGACTAATCCTAGGAGCACTGAAGCTTTCTTT; D gene: .; J gene: TRBJ1-1; clone size: .; V gene: TRBV4-3
CDR3 protein: CASSIGGGIGRHGEGYNEQFF; CDR3 DNA: TGTGCCAGTAGTATAGGAGGCGGGATAGGAAGACACGGGGAGGGGTACAATGAGCAGTTCTTC; D gene: TRBD2; J gene: TRBJ2-1; clone size: .; V gene: TRBV19
CDR3 protein: CASSDNSGGLNEQYF; CDR3 DNA: TGTGCCAGCAGTGATAATAGCGGGGGCCTCAACGAGCAGTACTTC; D gene: TRBD2; J gene: TRBJ2-7; clone size: .; V gene: TRBV27
CDR3 protein: CATSRGVDEKLFF; CDR3 DNA: TGTGCCACCAGCAGGGGGGTAGATGAAAAACTGTTTTTT; D gene: .; J gene: TRBJ1-4; clone size: .; V gene: TRBV15
CDR3 protein: CASSPSGASGPRYEDTQYF; CDR3 DNA: TGTGCCAGCAGCCCAAGTGGGGCTAGCGGGCCCCGATACGAAGATACGCAGTATTTT; D gene: TRBD2; J gene: TRBJ2-3; clone size: .; V gene: TRBV7-9
CDR3 protein: CASSLGGSEQYF; CDR3 DNA: TGCGCCAGCAGCTTGGGTGGATCCGAGCAGTACTTC; D gene: .; J gene: TRBJ2-7; clone size: .; V gene: TRBV5-1
CDR3 protein: CASSFGSTEAFF; CDR3 DNA: TGTGCCAGCAGTTTTGGGTCCACTGAAGCTTTCTTT; D gene: .; J gene: TRBJ1-1; clone size: .; V gene: TRBV28
CDR3 protein: CASSFRPGPTMQGEQFF; CDR3 DNA: TGCGCCAGCAGCTTCCGACCGGGACCCACTATGCAGGGTGAGCAGTTCTTC; D gene: .; J gene: TRBJ2-1; clone size: .; V gene: TRBV5-1
CDR3 protein: CASSLPAAYSNQPQHF; CDR3 DNA: TGTGCCAGCAGTTTACCGGCAGCTTATAGCAATCAGCCCCAGCATTTT; D gene: .; J gene: TRBJ1-5; clone size: .; V gene: TRBV28
CDR3 protein: CASTRQPPGYGYTF; CDR3 DNA: TGTGCCAGCACCCGTCAGCCGCCGGGCTATGGCTACACCTTC; D gene: .; J gene: TRBJ1-2; clone size: .; V gene: TRBV5-6
CDR3 protein: CASSFAASSSYEQYF; CDR3 DNA: TGTGCCAGCAGCTTCGCAGCCTCGAGCTCCTACGAGCAGTACTTC; D gene: .; J gene: TRBJ2-7; clone size: .; V gene: TRBV5-5
CDR3 protein: CASSVADRRYNEQFF; CDR3 DNA: TGTGCCAGCAGCGTGGCGGACAGGAGATACAATGAGCAGTTCTTC; D gene: TRBD1; J gene: TRBJ2-1; clone size: once; V gene: TRBV9
CDR3 protein: CASSSLSSQGISGELFF; CDR3 DNA: TGTGCCAGCAGTTCCCTCAGTTCGCAGGGAATTTCCGGGGAGCTGTTTTTT; D gene: .; J gene: TRBJ2-2; clone size: .; V gene: TRBV27
CDR3 protein: CASSFRGKGNQPQHF; CDR3 DNA: TGTGCCAGCAGTTTCAGGGGGAAGGGCAATCAGCCCCAGCATTTT; D gene: TRBD1; J gene: TRBJ1-5; clone size: once; V gene: TRBV28
CDR3 protein: CASSHDTLNTEAFF; CDR3 DNA: TGCGCCAGCAGCCATGACACTCTGAACACTGAAGCTTTCTTT; D gene: .; J gene: TRBJ1-1; clone size: .; V gene: TRBV4-3
CDR3 protein: CASSIFSLKDQPQHF; CDR3 DNA: TGTGCCAGTAGTATATTTAGTCTGAAGGATCAGCCCCAGCATTTT; D gene: .; J gene: TRBJ1-5; clone size: .; V gene: TRBV19
CDR3 protein: CAVRVWAAGGTPSYEQYF; CDR3 DNA: TGTGCCGTCAGAGTGTGGGCGGCGGGAGGGACGCCAAGCTACGAGCAGTACTTC; D gene: TRBD2; J gene: TRBJ2-7; clone size: .; V gene: TRBV7-9
CDR3 protein: CASSPTSASYNEQFF; CDR3 DNA: TGTGCCAGCAGCCCAACTAGCGCCTCCTACAATGAGCAGTTCTTC; D gene: TRBD2; J gene: TRBJ2-1; clone size: .; V gene: TRBV7-3
CDR3 protein: CASSIESNGELFF; CDR3 DNA: TGTGCCAGTAGTATTGAGAGTAACGGGGAGCTGTTTTTT; D gene: .; J gene: TRBJ2-2; clone size: once; V gene: TRBV19
CDR3 protein: CASSPPGTGYGLFF; CDR3 DNA: TGCGCCAGCAGCCCACCCGGGACAGGGTACGGTCTGTTTTTT; D gene: TRBD1; J gene: TRBJ1-4; clone size: .; V gene: TRBV5-1
CDR3 protein: CSVHTSGRLTTDTQYF; CDR3 DNA: TGCAGCGTCCATACTAGCGGGAGACTCACGACAGATACGCAGTATTTT; D gene: TRBD2; J gene: TRBJ2-3; clone size: .; V gene: TRBV29-1
CDR3 protein: CASSPWPGWAYGYTF; CDR3 DNA: TGCGCCAGCAGCCCCTGGCCAGGGTGGGCCTATGGCTACACCTTC; D gene: .; J gene: TRBJ1-2; clone size: .; V gene: TRBV5-1
CDR3 protein: CASSLGLGSMYF; CDR3 DNA: TGTGCCAGCAGCTTAGGCCTTGGAAGTATGTACTTC; D gene: .; J gene: TRBJ2-4; clone size: .; V gene: TRBV13
CDR3 protein: CASSFLGQGGSYEQYF; CDR3 DNA: TGTGCCAGCAGTTTTCTTGGACAGGGGGGCTCCTACGAGCAGTACTTC; D gene: TRBD1; J gene: TRBJ2-7; clone size: .; V gene: TRBV27
CDR3 protein: CASRETGGIYNEQFF; CDR3 DNA: TGTGCCAGCAGAGAGACAGGGGGCATATACAATGAGCAGTTCTTC; D gene: TRBD1; J gene: TRBJ2-1; clone size: once; V gene: TRBV25-1